The clone carrying this TCR beta chain was detected a few times. Per the germline V gene, CDR1 is MNHNS and CDR2 is SASEGT. V was cut by 0 bases and J by 7 bases, with 6 bases left in between. The CDR3 is 13 amino acids. The data were obtained in a study of T-cell reconstitution after alpha-beta-depleted transplantation in children. TCRbeta library preparation incorporated unique molecular identifiers. Using its own MiXCR run on the PCR reads, TCRdb lists one record per CDR3 protein. Of approximately 350,000 distinct CDR3 sequences listed, 13% are singletons. This chain joins TRBV6-1 and TRBJ2-2, with a weak D call TRBD1 (5 bases). Sequencing was performed on PBMCs, taken from the stem cell graft. The TCR originated in a human donor who donated a stem cell graft to a child with Fanconi anemia. The CDR3 nucleotides are TGTGCCAGCAGTGAAGCCAGGGACGGGGAGCTGTTTTTT. Translation: CASSEARDGELFF.